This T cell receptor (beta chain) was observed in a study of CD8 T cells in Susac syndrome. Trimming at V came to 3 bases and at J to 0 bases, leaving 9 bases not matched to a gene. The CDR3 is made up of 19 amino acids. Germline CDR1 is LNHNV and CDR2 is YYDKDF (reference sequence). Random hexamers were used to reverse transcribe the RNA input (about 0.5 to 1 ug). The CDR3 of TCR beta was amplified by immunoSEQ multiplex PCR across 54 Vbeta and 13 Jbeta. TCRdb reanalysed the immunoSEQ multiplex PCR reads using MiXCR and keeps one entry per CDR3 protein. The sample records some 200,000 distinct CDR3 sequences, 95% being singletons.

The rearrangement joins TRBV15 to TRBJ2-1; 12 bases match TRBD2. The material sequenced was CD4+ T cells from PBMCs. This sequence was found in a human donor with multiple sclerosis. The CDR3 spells CATSSSLAGGRSSYNEQFF. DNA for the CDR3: TGTGCCACCAGCAGCTCACTAGCGGGAGGCCGGAGCTCCTACAATGAGCAGTTCTTC.